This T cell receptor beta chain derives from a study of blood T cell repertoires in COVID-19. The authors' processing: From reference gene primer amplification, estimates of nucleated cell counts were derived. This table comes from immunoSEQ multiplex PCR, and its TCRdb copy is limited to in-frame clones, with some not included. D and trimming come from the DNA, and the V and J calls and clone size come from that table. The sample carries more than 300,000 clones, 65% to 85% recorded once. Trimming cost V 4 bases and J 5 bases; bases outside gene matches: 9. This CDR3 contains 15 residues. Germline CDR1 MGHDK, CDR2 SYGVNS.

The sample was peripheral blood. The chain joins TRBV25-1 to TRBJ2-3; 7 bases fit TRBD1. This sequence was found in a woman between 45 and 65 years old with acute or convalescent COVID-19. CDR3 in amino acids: CASSVTGALEDTQYF. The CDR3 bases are TGTGCCAGCAGTGTTACAGGGGCCCTGGAAGATACGCAGTATTTT.